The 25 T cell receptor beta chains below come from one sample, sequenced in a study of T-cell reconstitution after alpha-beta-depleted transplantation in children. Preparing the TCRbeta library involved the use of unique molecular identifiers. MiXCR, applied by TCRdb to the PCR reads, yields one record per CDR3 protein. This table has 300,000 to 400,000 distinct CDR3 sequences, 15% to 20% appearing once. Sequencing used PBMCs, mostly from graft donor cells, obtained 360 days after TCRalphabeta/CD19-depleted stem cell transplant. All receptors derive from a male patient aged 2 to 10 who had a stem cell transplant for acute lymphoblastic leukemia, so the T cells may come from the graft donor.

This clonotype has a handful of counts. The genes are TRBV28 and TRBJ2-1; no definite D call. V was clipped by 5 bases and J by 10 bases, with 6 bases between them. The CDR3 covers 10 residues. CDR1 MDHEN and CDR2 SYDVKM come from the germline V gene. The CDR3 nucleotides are TGTGCCAGCAGTGTAGAAGAGCAGTTCTTC. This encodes CASSVEEQFF.

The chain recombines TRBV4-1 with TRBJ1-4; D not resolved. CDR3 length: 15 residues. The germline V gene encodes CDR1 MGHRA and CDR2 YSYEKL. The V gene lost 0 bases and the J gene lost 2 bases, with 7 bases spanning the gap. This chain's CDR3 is CASSQEPRTNEKLFF. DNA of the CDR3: TGCGCCAGCAGCCAAGAGCCGAGGACTAATGAAAAACTGTTTTTT.

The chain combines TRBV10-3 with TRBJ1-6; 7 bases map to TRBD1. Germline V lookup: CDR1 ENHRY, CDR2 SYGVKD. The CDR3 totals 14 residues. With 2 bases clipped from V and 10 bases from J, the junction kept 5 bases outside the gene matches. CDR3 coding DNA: TGTGCCATCAGTGAGGACAGGGCCGGCTCACCCCTCCACTTT. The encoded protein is CAISEDRAGSPLHF.

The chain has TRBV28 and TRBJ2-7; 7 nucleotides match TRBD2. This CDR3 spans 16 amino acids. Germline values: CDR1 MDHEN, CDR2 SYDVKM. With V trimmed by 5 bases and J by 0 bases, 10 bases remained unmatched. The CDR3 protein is CASSSVLADSSYEQYF. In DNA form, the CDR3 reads TGTGCCAGCAGTAGCGTTCTAGCGGATAGCTCCTACGAGCAGTACTTC. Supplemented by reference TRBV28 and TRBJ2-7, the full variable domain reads DVKVTQSSRYLVKRTGEKVFLECVQDMDHENMFWYRQDPGLGLRLIYFSYDVKMKEKGDIPEGYSVSREKKERFSLILESASTNQTSMYLCASSSVLADSSYEQYFGPGTRLTVT.

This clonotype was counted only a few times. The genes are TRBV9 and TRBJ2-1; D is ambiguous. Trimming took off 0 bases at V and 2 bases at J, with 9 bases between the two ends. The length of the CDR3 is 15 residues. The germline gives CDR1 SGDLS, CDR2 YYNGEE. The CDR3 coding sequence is TGTGCCAGCAGCGTAGTGGGCGCCGCCTACAATGAGCAGTTCTTC. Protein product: CASSVVGAAYNEQFF.

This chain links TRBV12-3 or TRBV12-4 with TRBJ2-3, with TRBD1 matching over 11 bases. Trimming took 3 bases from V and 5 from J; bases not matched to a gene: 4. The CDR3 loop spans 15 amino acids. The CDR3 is CASSFGDRGGDTQYF. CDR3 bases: TGTGCCAGCAGTTTCGGGGACAGGGGGGGAGATACGCAGTATTTT.

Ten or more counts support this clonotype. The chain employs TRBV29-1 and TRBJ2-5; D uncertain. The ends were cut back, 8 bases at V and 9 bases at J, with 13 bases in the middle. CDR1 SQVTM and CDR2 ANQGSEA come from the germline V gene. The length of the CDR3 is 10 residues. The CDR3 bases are TGCAGCATCCAACTTGGGGCCCAGTACTTC. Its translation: CSIQLGAQYF.

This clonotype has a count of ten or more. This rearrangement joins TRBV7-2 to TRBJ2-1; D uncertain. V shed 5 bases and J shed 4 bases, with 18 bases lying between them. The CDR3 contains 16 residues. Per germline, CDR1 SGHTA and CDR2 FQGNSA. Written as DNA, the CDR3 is TGTGCCAGCAGCCCGCCGCATCTGAGAGCATACAATGAGCAGTTCTTC. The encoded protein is CASSPPHLRAYNEQFF. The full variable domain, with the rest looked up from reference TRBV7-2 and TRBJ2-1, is GAGVSQSPSNKVTEKGKDVELRCDPISGHTALYWYRQSLGQGLEFLIYFQGNSAPDKSGLPSDRFSAERTGGSVSTLTIQRTQQEDSAVYLCASSPPHLRAYNEQFFGPGTRLTVL.

The CDR3 sequence: CASSLPPGAQYF. Written as DNA, the CDR3 is TGTGCCAGCAGCTTACCCCCGGGGGCGCAGTATTTT. The chain recombines TRBV7-2 with TRBJ2-3; a possible D gene is TRBD2 (6 bases). CDR1 and CDR2 from the germline V gene are SGHTA and FQGNSA. V was shortened by 2 bases and J by 10 bases, with 10 bases between the two germline ends. This CDR3 contains 12 residues.

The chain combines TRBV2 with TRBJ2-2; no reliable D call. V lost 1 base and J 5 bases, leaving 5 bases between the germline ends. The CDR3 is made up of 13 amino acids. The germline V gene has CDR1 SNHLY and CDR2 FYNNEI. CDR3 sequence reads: CASSEVGTGELFF. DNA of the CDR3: TGTGCCAGCAGTGAAGTAGGAACCGGGGAGCTGTTTTTT.

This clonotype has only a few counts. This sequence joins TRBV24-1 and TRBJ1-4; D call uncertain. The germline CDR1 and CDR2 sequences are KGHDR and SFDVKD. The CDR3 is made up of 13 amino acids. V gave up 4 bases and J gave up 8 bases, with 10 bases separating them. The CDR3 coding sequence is TGTGCCACCAGTGACCCAGCCGGAGAAAAACTGTTTTTT. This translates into CATSDPAGEKLFF.

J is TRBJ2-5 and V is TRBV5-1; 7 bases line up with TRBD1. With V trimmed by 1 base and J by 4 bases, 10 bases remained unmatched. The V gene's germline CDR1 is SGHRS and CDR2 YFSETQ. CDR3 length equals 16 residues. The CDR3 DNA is TGCGCCAGCAGCTTGTACGCAGGGGGATCGGCAGAGACCCAGTACTTC. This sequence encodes CASSLYAGGSAETQYF.

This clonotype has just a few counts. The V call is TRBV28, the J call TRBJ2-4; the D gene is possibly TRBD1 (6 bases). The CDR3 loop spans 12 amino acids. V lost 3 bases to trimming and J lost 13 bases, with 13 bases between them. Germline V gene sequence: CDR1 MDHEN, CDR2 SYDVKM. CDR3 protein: CASSFRGLGQYF. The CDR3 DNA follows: TGTGCCAGCAGTTTCAGGGGCCTGGGACAGTACTTC.

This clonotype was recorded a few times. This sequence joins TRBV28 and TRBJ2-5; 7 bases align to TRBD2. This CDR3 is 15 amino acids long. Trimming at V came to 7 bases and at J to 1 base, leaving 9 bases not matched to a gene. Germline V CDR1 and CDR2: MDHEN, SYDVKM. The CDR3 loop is CASIGTSALQETQYF. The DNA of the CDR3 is TGTGCCAGCATAGGAACTAGCGCCCTCCAAGAGACCCAGTACTTC.

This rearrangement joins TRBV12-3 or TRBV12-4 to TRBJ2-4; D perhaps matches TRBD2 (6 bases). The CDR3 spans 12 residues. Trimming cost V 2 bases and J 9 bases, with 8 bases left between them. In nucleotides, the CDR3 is TGTGCCAGCAGTTTACAGGGAGGCATTCAGTACTTC. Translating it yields CASSLQGGIQYF.

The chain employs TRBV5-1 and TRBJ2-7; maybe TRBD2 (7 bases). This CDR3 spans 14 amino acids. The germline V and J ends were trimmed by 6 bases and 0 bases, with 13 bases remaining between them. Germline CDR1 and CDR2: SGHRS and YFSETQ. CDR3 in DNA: TGCGCCAGCAAGTCAGGGGACTACTCCTACGAGCAGTACTTC. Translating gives CASKSGDYSYEQYF.

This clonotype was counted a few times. The CDR3 loop is CASSERGMGLAVSYEQYF. The CDR3 DNA sequence: TGTGCCAGCAGTGAAAGGGGTATGGGACTAGCGGTTTCTTACGAGCAGTACTTC. The J gene is TRBJ2-7, the V gene TRBV2; 11 bases map to TRBD2. The CDR3 extends over 18 amino acids. The germline gives CDR1 SNHLY, CDR2 FYNNEI. With 2 bases clipped from V and 4 bases from J, the junction kept 13 bases outside the gene matches.

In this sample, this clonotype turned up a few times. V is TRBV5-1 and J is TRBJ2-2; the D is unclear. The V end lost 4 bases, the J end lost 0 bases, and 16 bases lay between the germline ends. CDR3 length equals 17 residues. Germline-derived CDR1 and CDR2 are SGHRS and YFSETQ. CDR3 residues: CASSTNTDRSNTGELFF. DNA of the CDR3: TGCGCCAGCAGCACCAATACGGACCGTTCGAACACCGGGGAGCTGTTTTTT.

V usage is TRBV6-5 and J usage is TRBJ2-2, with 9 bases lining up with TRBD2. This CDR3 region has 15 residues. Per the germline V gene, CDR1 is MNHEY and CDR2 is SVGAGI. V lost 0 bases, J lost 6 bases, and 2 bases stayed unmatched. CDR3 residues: CASSYSGLAAGELFF. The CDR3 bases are TGTGCCAGCAGTTACTCGGGACTAGCTGCCGGGGAGCTGTTTTTT.

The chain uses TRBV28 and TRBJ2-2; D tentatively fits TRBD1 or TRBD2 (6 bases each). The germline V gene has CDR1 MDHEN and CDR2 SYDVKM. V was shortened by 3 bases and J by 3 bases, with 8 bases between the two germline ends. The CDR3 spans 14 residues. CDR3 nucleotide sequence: TGTGCCAGCAGTTTTAGGGGGGACACCGGGGAGCTGTTTTTT. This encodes CASSFRGDTGELFF.

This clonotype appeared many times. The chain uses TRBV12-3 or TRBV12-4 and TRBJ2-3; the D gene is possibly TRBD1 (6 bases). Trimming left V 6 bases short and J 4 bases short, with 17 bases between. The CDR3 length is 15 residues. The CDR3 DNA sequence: TGTGCCAGCAGACTTCACAGGGAGTCCGCAGATACGCAGTATTTT. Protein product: CASRLHRESADTQYF.

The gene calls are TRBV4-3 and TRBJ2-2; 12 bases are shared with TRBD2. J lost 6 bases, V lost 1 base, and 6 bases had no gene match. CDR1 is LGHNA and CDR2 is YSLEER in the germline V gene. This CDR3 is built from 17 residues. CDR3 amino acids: CASSQGVLAGGAGELFF. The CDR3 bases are TGCGCCAGCAGCCAAGGGGTTCTAGCGGGAGGGGCCGGGGAGCTGTTTTTT.

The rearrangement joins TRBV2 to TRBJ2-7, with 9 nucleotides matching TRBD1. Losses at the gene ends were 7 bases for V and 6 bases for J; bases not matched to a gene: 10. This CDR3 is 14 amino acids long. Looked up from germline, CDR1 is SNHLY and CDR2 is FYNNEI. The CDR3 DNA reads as TGTGCCAGCATCTCCGGGACAGGGAGCCGCGAGCAGTACTTC. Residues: CASISGTGSREQYF.

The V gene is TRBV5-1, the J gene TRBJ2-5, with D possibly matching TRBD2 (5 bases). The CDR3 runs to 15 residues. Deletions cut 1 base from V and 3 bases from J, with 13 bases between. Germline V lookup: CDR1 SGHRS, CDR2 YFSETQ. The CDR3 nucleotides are TGCGCCAGCAGCTTGACGGTCAGAGGGAAAGAGACCCAGTACTTC. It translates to CASSLTVRGKETQYF.

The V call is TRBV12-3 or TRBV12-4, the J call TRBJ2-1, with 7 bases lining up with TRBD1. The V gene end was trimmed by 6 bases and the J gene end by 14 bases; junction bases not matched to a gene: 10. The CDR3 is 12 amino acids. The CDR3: CASSPGTDLKFF. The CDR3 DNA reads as TGTGCCAGCAGCCCGGGGACAGACCTAAAGTTCTTC.